This T cell receptor beta chain was captured in a study of response to subunit inactivated influenza vaccine. Germline V lookup: CDR1 DFQATT, CDR2 SNEGSKA (reference sequence). The CDR3 consists of 14 residues. Findings of the study overall: The authors suggested that few new T cells are recruited per seasonal influenza vaccination.

As to this clonotype: The target antigen is unknown.

TCRdb used MiXCR to reprocess the RT-PCR reads, holding one entry per CDR3 protein. The sample comprises 650,000 to 700,000 distinct CDR3 sequences, approximately 14% of which are singletons, and roughly 10% rests with the top ten. The chain employs TRBV20-1 and TRBJ1-1; 7 nucleotides agree with TRBD1. The origin of this receptor is a man aged 45-65 years who received an inactivated influenza vaccine. The source material was PBMCs from blood, sampled approximately 12 days after vaccination. CDR3 nucleotides: TGCAGCCTCAGACAGGGTGTTATGAACACTGAAGCTTTCTTT. This codes for CSLRQGVMNTEAFF.